Each of the 18 T cell receptor beta chains below was sequenced from the same sample in a study of breast tumors, draining lymph nodes, adjacent tissues. Using its own MiXCR run on the multiplex PCR reads, TCRdb lists one record per CDR3 protein. In the table there are roughly 80,000 distinct CDR3 sequences, about 20% of which are singletons. The lymph nodes were axillary draining lymph nodes from breast cancer patients. Sequencing was carried out using axillary lymph node tissue. These receptors were taken from a female donor with breast cancer. Some clones in this sample may be carry-over from other donors' samples.

This rearrangement joins TRBV28 to TRBJ2-5; D may match TRBD1 or TRBD2 (5 bases each). The V end lost 5 bases, the J end lost 3 bases, and 13 bases lay between the germline ends. Per germline, CDR1 MDHEN and CDR2 SYDVKM. The CDR3 has 14 residues. CDR3 DNA: TGTGCCAGCAGTACCCGGGGCGGCGAAGAGACCCAGTACTTC. Its protein product is CASSTRGGEETQYF.

In its sample, this clonotype was seen many times. The chain joins TRBV5-1 to TRBJ2-3; TRBD2 matches at 8 bases. J lost 9 bases, V lost 2 bases, and 11 bases had no gene match. CDR1 and CDR2 from the germline V gene are SGHRS and YFSETQ. The CDR3 is 15 residues long. The CDR3 loop reads CASSFSSGPQGTQYF. Here the CDR3 DNA reads TGCGCCAGCAGCTTTTCTAGCGGGCCCCAAGGAACGCAGTATTTT.

This clonotype was seen a handful of times. This chain connects TRBV28 to TRBJ2-7; maybe TRBD1 (5 bases). The germline V and J ends were trimmed by 3 bases and 4 bases, with 10 bases remaining between them. CDR3 size: 13 residues. Germline-derived CDR1 and CDR2 are MDHEN and SYDVKM. CDR3 in DNA: TGTGCCAGCAGTTTTAGGACACGATACGAGCAGTACTTC. Residues: CASSFRTRYEQYF.

Ten or more counts support this clonotype. The chain is built from TRBV19 and TRBJ1-5, with D possibly TRBD1 on 5 matching bases. V was clipped by 5 bases and J by 6 bases, with 8 bases between them. The CDR3 consists of 12 residues. Germline V gene sequence: CDR1 LNHDA, CDR2 SQIVND (reference sequence). The CDR3 reads CASSLTVQPQHF. CDR3 in DNA: TGTGCCAGTAGTTTGACAGTTCAGCCCCAGCATTTT.

This clonotype was counted at least ten times. The chain carries TRBV19 and TRBJ2-7; 10 bases align to TRBD2. After removal of 9 bases from V and 6 bases from J, the junction contained 8 bases not matched to a gene. Germline V gene data show CDR1 as LNHDA and CDR2 as SQIVND (reference sequence). The CDR3 is made up of 13 amino acids. CDR3 sequence (DNA): TGTGCCAGCAGCGAGCGGGGGGGGGGCGAGCAGTACTTC. It yields the protein CASSERGGGEQYF. Complete variable domain (other parts from reference TRBV19 and TRBJ2-7): DGGITQSPKYLFRKEGQNVTLSCEQNLNHDAMYWYRQDPGQGLRLIYYSQIVNDFQKGDIAEGYSVSREKKESFPLTVTSAQKNPTAFYLCASSERGGGEQYFGPGTRLTVT.

The chain couples TRBV27 to TRBJ2-2, with D perhaps being TRBD1 or TRBD2 (6 bases each). This CDR3 is 15 amino acids long. Trimming removed 2 bases at V and 5 bases at J, with 12 bases between. Germline CDR1 MNHEY, CDR2 SMNVEV (reference sequence). The CDR3 spells CASSLRGAGTGELFF. As DNA, the CDR3 is TGTGCCAGCAGTTTAAGGGGGGCTGGGACCGGGGAGCTGTTTTTT.

This clonotype was seen more than once but under ten times. This chain's CDR3 is CASSLSGRLQETQYF. The CDR3 region has the DNA TGTGCCAGCAGTTTAAGCGGGAGGTTACAAGAGACCCAGTACTTC. The V call is TRBV27, the J call TRBJ2-5; TRBD2 matches at 9 bases. Germline CDR1 reads MNHEY; CDR2 reads SMNVEV (reference sequence). The V segment lost 2 bases and the J segment 2 bases; nucleotides outside the gene matches: 3. The CDR3 covers 15 residues.

This clonotype came up a few times. It is unclear where the CDR3 begins or ends on the DNA, so no DNA is shown, and the CDR3 is as TCRdb lists it. The chain is built from TRBV7-5 and TRBJ2-1; the D segment call TRBD2 is taken from the table without a DNA check. TRBV7-5 is assigned pseudogene status. The CDR3 has 18 amino acids, counting both end residues. CDR3 sequence reads: CISVPEPLRTSGYNEQFF.

This clonotype appeared many times. The chain carries TRBV12-3 or TRBV12-4 and TRBJ2-3; a possible D gene is TRBD2 (5 bases). The CDR3 runs to 13 residues. Trimming left V 6 bases short and J 9 bases short, with 16 bases between. This CDR3 is CASSRDGPGTQYF. For the CDR3, the DNA is TGTGCCAGCAGCCGCGACGGCCCGGGAACGCAGTATTTT.

This clonotype occurred many times. V usage is TRBV12-3 or TRBV12-4 and J usage is TRBJ2-7; D unresolved. The CDR3 sequence is 12 residues long. Trimming left V 3 bases short and J 2 bases short, with 5 bases between. The CDR3, as DNA: TGTGCCAGCAGTTTTGGGACCTACGAGCAGTACTTC. Protein sequence: CASSFGTYEQYF.

This clonotype was observed at least ten times. The chain is built from TRBV20-1 and TRBJ2-7, with D tentatively TRBD1 (6 bases). This CDR3 contains 13 residues. Between the trimmed V and J ends, which lost 1 base and 5 bases, there was a span of 12 bases. CDR1 is DFQATT, CDR2 SNEGSKA, per germline (reference sequence). CDR3 loop: CSARAWQGHEQYF. The CDR3 nucleotides read TGCAGTGCTAGAGCGTGGCAGGGGCACGAGCAGTACTTC.

This clonotype was counted many times. This chain links TRBV20-1 with TRBJ2-1, with 8 bases aligning to TRBD2. Germline V CDR1 and CDR2: DFQATT, SNEGSKA (reference sequence). V gave up 0 bases and J gave up 4 bases; unmatched junction bases: 11. The CDR3 has 17 amino acids. The CDR3 DNA reads TGCAGTGCTAGAGATTACCGCTCTAGCGGGCCATACAATGAGCAGTTCTTC. Encoded protein: CSARDYRSSGPYNEQFF.

With respect to this clonotype: Just one base apart from a much larger clone, this may be a read error. The chain employs TRBV29-1 and TRBJ1-6, with a possible D match to TRBD1 (5 bases). This CDR3 spans 13 amino acids. The germline V gene encodes CDR1 SQVTM and CDR2 ANQGSEA. Trimming left V 6 bases short and J 10 bases short, with 16 bases between. CDR3 in amino acids: CSVPDGGGSPLHF. In nucleotides, the CDR3 is TGCAGCGTCCCAGACGGGGGTGGGTCACCCCTCCACTTT.

This clonotype appeared a few times. Possible read error: a much larger clone is one base away. The V gene is TRBV20-1, the J gene TRBJ2-7; D gene ambiguous. This CDR3 is built from 13 residues. Per germline, CDR1 DFQATT and CDR2 SNEGSKA (reference sequence). Written as DNA, the CDR3 is TGCAGTGCTAGGGACGGTCGCTCCCACGAGCAGTACTTC. Encoded protein: CSARDGRSHEQYF.

This clonotype was observed many times. V gene TRBV7-9 combines with J gene TRBJ2-5; D is perhaps TRBD1 (6 bases). The CDR3 spans 16 residues. Trimming cost V 5 bases and J 2 bases, with 18 bases left between them. CDR1 SEHNR and CDR2 FQNEAQ come from the germline V gene (reference sequence). CDR3 sequence (DNA): TGTGCCAGCAGCCCCAGAAGGGGGTTGGGGCAAGAGACCCAGTACTTC. This gives the protein CASSPRRGLGQETQYF.

A word on this clonotype: One base away lies a much larger clone, so this may be a sequencing read error. V usage is TRBV11-2 and J usage is TRBJ2-1; no firm D call. From germline, CDR1 is SGHAT and CDR2 FQNNGV. There are 15 residues in the CDR3. CDR3 nucleotides: TGTGCCAACAGCTTAGATACGAGCTCCTACAATGAGCAGTTCTTC. Residues: CANSLDTSSYNEQFF.

Note on this clonotype: It may be a read error: a sequence one base away is much more abundant. The genes are TRBV19 and TRBJ1-6; 7 bases are a match to TRBD1. V lost 8 bases and J lost 10; bases outside the gene matches: 11. Germline V lookup: CDR1 LNHDA, CDR2 SQIVND (reference sequence). This CDR3 comprises 14 residues. CDR3 nucleotide sequence: TGTGCCAGTGGGTCCATAGGGGGCAGATCACCCCTCCACTTT. It is translated as CASGSIGGRSPLHF.

This clonotype was seen many times. The chain joins TRBV19 to TRBJ2-1, with 9 bases identical to TRBD1. Losses at the gene ends were 10 bases for V and 0 bases for J; bases not matched to a gene: 13. Germline V gene sequence: CDR1 LNHDA, CDR2 SQIVND (reference sequence). The length of the CDR3 is 17 residues. CDR3 amino acids: CATSLLTGGPSYNEQFF. The CDR3 DNA follows: TGTGCCACTAGCCTGTTGACAGGGGGACCCTCCTACAATGAGCAGTTCTTC.